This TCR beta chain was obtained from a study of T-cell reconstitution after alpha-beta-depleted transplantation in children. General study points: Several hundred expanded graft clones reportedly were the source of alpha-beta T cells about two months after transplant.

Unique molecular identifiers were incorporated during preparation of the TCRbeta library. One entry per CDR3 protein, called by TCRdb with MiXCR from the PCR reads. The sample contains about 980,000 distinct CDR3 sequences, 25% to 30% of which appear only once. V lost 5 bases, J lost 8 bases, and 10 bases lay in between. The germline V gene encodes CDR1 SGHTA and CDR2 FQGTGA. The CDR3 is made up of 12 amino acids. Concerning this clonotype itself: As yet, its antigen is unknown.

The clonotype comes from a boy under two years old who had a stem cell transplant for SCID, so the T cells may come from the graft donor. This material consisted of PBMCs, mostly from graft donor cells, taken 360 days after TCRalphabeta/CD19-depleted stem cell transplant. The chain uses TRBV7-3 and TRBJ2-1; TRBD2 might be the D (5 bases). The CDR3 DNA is TGTGCCAGCAGCGGCCCCGGGGATGAGCAGTTCTTC. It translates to CASSGPGDEQFF.